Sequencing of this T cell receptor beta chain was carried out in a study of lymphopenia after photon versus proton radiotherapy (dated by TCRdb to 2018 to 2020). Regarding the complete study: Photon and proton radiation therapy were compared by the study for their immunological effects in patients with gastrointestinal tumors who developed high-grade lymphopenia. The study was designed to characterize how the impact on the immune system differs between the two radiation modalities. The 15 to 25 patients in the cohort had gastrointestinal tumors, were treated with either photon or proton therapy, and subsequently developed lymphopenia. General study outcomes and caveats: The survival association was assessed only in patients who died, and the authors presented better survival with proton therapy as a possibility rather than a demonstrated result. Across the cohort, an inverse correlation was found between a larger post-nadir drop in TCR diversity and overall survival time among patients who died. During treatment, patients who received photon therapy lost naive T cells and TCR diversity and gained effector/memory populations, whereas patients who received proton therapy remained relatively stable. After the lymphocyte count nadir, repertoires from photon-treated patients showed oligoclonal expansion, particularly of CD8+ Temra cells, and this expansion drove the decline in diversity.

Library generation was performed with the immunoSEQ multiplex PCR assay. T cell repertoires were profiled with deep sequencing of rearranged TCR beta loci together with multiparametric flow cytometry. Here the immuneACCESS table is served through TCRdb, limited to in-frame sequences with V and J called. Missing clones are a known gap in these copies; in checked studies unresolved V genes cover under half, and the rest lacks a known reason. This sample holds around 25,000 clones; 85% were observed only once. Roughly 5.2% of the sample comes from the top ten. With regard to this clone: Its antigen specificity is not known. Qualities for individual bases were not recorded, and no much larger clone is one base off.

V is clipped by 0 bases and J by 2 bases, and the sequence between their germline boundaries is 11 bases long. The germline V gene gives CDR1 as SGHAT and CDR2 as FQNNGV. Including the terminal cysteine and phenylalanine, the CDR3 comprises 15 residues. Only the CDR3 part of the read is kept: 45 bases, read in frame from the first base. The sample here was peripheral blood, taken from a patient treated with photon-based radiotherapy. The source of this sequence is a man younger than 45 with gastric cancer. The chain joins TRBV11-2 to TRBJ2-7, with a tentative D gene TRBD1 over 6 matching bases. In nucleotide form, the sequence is TGTGCCAGCAGCTTAGAGGTAGGGGGTACCTACGAGCAGTACTTC. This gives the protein CASSLEVGGTYEQYF.